Below, one TCR beta chain is given with its context. Amplification of TCR alpha and beta CDR3 regions from RNA used iRepertoire nested multiplex PCR. In TCRdb, the multiplex PCR reads were re-called with MiXCR into one record per CDR3 protein. Found here are more than 110,000 distinct CDR3 sequences, roughly two fifths of them singletons; the top ten hold roughly a fifth. The germline CDR1 and CDR2 sequences are MDHEN and SYDVKM. Trimming took 6 bases from V and 5 from J, leaving 11 bases between them. The CDR3 sequence is 13 residues long. This sample was included in a study of glioma-infiltrating T cells.

Sequenced: glioma tissue, nonneoplastic brain tissue, or PBMCs (not recorded which). The TCR comes from a human donor with low-grade glioma or glioblastoma, undergoing nonglioma brain surgery, or in good health (not recorded which). The J gene is TRBJ2-1, the V gene TRBV28, with a weak D call TRBD2 (5 bases). Here the CDR3 DNA reads TGTGCCAGCAGCGGGATAGTCGACAATGAGCAGTTCTTC. The encoded protein is CASSGIVDNEQFF.